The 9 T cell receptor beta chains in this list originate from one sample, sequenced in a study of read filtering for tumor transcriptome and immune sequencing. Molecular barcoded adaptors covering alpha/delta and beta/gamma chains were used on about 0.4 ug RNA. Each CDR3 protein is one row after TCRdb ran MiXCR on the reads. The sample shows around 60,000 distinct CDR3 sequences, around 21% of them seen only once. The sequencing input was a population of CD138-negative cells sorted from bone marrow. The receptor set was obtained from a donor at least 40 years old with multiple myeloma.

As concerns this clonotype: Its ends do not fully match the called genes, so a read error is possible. CDR3 nucleotide sequence: TGTGCCAGCAGCATAACGGGGGGGGGGACCCAGTACTTC. This gives the protein CASSITGGGTQYF. The chain employs TRBV7-3 and TRBJ2-5; the match to TRBD2 covers 8 bases. This CDR3 has 13 residues. Germline V lookup: CDR1 SGHTA, CDR2 FQGTGA.

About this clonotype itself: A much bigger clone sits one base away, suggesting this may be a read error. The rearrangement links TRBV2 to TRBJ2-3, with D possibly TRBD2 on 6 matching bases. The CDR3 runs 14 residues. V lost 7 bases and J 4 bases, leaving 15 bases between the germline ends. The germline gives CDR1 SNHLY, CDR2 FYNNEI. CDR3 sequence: CASTRLGGADTQYF. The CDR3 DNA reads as TGTGCCAGCACTCGACTAGGAGGCGCAGATACGCAGTATTTT.

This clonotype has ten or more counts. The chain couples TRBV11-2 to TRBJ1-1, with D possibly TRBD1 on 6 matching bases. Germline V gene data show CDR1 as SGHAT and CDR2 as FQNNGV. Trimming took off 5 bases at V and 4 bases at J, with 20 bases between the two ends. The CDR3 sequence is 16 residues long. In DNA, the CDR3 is TGTGCCAGCAGCCCTAAGACAGGATCCTTGGGCACTGAAGCTTTCTTT. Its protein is CASSPKTGSLGTEAFF. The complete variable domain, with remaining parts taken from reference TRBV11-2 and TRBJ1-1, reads EAGVAQSPRYKIIEKRQSVAFWCNPISGHATLYWYQQILGQGPKLLIQFQNNGVVDDSQLPKDRFSAERLKGVDSTLKIQPAKLEDSAVYLCASSPKTGSLGTEAFFGQGTRLTVV.

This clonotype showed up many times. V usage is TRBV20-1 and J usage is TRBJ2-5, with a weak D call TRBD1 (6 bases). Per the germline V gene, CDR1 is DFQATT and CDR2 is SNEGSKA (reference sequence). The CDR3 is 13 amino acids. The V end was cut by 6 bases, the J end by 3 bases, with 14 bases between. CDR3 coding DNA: TGCAGTGCAGGGACACCCGCGGAAGAGACCCAGTACTTC. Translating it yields CSAGTPAEETQYF.

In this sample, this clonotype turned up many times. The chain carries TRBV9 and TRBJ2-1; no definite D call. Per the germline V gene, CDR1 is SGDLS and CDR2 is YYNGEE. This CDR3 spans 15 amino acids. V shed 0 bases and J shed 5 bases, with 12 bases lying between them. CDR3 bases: TGTGCCAGCAGCGTAGGATTTCGGACCGACAATGAGCAGTTCTTC. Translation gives CASSVGFRTDNEQFF.

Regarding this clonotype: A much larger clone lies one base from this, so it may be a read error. The CDR3 is CASSYGSGGNPYEQYF. In DNA form, the CDR3 reads TGTGCCAGCAGTTACGGCTCGGGGGGAAATCCCTACGAGCAGTACTTC. This chain uses TRBV6-2 or TRBV6-3 with TRBJ2-7; 7 bases map to TRBD2. V was clipped by 2 bases and J by 2 bases; unmatched bases: 9. CDR1 MNHEY and CDR2 SVGEGT come from the germline V gene. CDR3 length: 16 amino acids.

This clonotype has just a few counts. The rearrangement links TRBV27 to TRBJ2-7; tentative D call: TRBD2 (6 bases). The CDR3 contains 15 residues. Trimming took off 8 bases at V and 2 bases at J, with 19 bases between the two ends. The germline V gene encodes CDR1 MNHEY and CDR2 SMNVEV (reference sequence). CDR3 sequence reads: CASGSLGTGTYEQYF. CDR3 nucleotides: TGTGCCAGCGGCTCCCTTGGGACTGGGACCTACGAGCAGTACTTC.

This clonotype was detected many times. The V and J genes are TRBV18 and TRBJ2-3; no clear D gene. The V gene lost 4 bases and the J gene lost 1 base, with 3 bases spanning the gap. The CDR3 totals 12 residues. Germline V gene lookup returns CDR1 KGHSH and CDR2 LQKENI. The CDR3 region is CASSQGTDTQYF. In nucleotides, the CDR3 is TGTGCCAGCTCACAGGGCACAGATACGCAGTATTTT.

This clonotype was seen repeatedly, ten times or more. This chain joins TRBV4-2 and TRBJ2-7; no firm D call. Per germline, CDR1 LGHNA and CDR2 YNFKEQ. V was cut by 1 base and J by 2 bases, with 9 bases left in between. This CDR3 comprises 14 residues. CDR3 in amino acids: CASSQVVGAYEQYF. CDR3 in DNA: TGTGCCAGCAGCCAAGTTGTCGGAGCCTACGAGCAGTACTTC.